This TCR beta chain was recovered during a study of blood T cells in healthy people across ages. Regarding the study as a whole: When one million T cells were used, diversity estimates were thought to be underestimates.

Germline assignment: CDR1 SGHTA and CDR2 FQGNSA. The CDR3 length is 17 residues. Points on this clonotype: As yet, its antigen is unknown. One end of the junction varies from germline; a read error may be responsible.

Through a sample-barcoded 5' primer and a J-beta primer mix, a second PCR was run for roughly 7 to 12 cycles. TCRdb itself ran the 5' RACE reads through MiXCR, one entry per CDR3 protein. Seen here are 580,000 or so distinct CDR3 sequences, 40% to 50% observed once, and the top ten hold 20% to 25%. The V gene is TRBV7-2, the J gene TRBJ2-1, with TRBD2 matching 9 bases. Material: blood. This sequence was found in an elderly man in good health. The CDR3 region is CASSFPRGGGAYDEQFF. The CDR3 nucleotides read TGTGCCAGCAGCTTTCCCCGGGGCGGGGGGGCCTACGATGAGCAGTTCTTC.